This T cell receptor beta chain was captured by sequencing in a study of spatial heterogeneity in lung cancer. Trimming left V 1 base short and J 3 bases short, with 7 bases between. In germline, CDR1 is SGHDT, CDR2 YYEEEE. The CDR3 totals 13 residues. A single record per CDR3 protein comes from TCRdb applying MiXCR to the 5' RACE reads. The table records approximately 27,000 distinct CDR3 sequences, 6% of them present only once. Indicated time point: blood at routine non-recurrence follow-up after resection. Whole RNA came from tumor, nontumor lung or frozen PBMC and was sequenced without being sorted. This clonotype turned up a few times.

The specimen was PBMCs, collected at follow-up. The V call is TRBV5-6, the J call TRBJ1-1; weak D call: TRBD1 (5 bases). This receptor was identified in a male donor with early-stage non-small cell lung cancer. DNA for the CDR3: TGTGCCAGCAGCTTGTTGGGGGACACTGAAGCTTTCTTT. Its protein is CASSLLGDTEAFF.